The rows below give T cell receptor beta chains drawn from one sample of a study of blood T cell repertoires in COVID-19. Sequencing was performed with immunoSEQ multiplex PCR; in TCRdb, only in-frame clones are kept and a portion is missing. The table shows 200,000 to 250,000 clones, with about nine tenths occurring only once. The source material was PBMCs or T cells enriched from blood (not recorded which). These receptors all stem from a man aged 18 to 30 with acute COVID-19. CDR3s include the opening cysteine and the closing phenylalanine or tryptophan. Each record gives: V gene, J gene, D gene, clone size, CDR3 DNA, CDR3 protein. The D gene is left open where the match is weak. Size is stated for part of the rows, as once, few or many counts, or as a class when the clone is expanded.

V gene: TRBV5-1
J gene: TRBJ2-7
D gene: NA
clone size: NA
CDR3 DNA: TGCGCCAGCCTATCGACCCCGCCGGGAGCCTACGAGCAGTACTTC
CDR3 protein: CASLSTPPGAYEQYF

V gene: TRBV19
J gene: TRBJ1-1
D gene: NA
clone size: NA
CDR3 DNA: TGTGCCAGTAGTGCGGGGGCTGAAGCTTTCTTT
CDR3 protein: CASSAGAEAFF

V gene: TRBV12-5
J gene: TRBJ1-1
D gene: NA
clone size: NA
CDR3 DNA: TGTGCTAGTGGTTTGGTACTTTCCCTGAGGAACACTGAAGCTTTCTTT
CDR3 protein: CASGLVLSLRNTEAFF

V gene: TRBV29-1
J gene: TRBJ2-7
D gene: TRBD2
clone size: NA
CDR3 DNA: TGCAGCGTTGAATATGTCGGGAGGGCCTACGAGCAGTACTTC
CDR3 protein: CSVEYVGRAYEQYF

V gene: TRBV19
J gene: TRBJ2-5
D gene: TRBD2
clone size: NA
CDR3 DNA: TGTGCCAGTAGTGTGGGACTAGCGGGAGGGCCCTGGGAAGAGACCCAGTACTTC
CDR3 protein: CASSVGLAGGPWEETQYF

V gene: TRBV28
J gene: TRBJ1-2
D gene: NA
clone size: NA
CDR3 DNA: TGTGCCAGCAGTCGGGTGGACAGATACCTCTTGGGATACACCTTC
CDR3 protein: CASSRVDRYLLGYTF

V gene: TRBV11-2
J gene: TRBJ2-3
D gene: TRBD2
clone size: NA
CDR3 DNA: TGTGCCAGCAGCTTAGAAGGTGGGGGACTAGCGCGCACAGATACGCAGTATTTT
CDR3 protein: CASSLEGGGLARTDTQYF

V gene: TRBV7-3
J gene: TRBJ1-6
D gene: TRBD1
clone size: few
CDR3 DNA: TGTGCCAGCAGCTTAATGGGGCTTCGGACAGGGGGCTCAGATTCACCCCTCCACTTT
CDR3 protein: CASSLMGLRTGGSDSPLHF

V gene: TRBV3-1/TRBV3-2
J gene: TRBJ1-5
D gene: NA
clone size: NA
CDR3 DNA: TGTGCCAGCAGCCAAGGGGTCGAGAGCCGGAGGCATTTT
CDR3 protein: CASSQGVESRRHF

V gene: TRBV30
J gene: TRBJ1-6
D gene: NA
clone size: NA
CDR3 DNA: TGTGCCTGGCACAGGGAAAAAGGCACACCCCTCCACTTT
CDR3 protein: CAWHREKGTPLHF

V gene: TRBV25-1
J gene: TRBJ2-7
D gene: TRBD2
clone size: NA
CDR3 DNA: TGTGCCAGCAGTGGGGGGCAGGGAGGGACTAGCGATACCTACGAGCAGTACTTC
CDR3 protein: CASSGGQGGTSDTYEQYF

V gene: TRBV4-1
J gene: TRBJ2-3
D gene: TRBD2
clone size: few
CDR3 DNA: TGCGCCAGCAGCCAATTGGAGGGACTAGGGACTGATACGCAGTATTTT
CDR3 protein: CASSQLEGLGTDTQYF

V gene: TRBV5-1
J gene: TRBJ2-1
D gene: NA
clone size: NA
CDR3 DNA: TGCGCCAGCAGCTTCTCAGCCGGGGGCTCCTACAATGAGCAGTTCTTC
CDR3 protein: CASSFSAGGSYNEQFF

V gene: TRBV7-3
J gene: TRBJ2-5
D gene: NA
clone size: NA
CDR3 DNA: TGTGCCAGCAGCGCCGGTGGGCCACTGGGAGAGACCCAGTACTTC
CDR3 protein: CASSAGGPLGETQYF

V gene: TRBV5-4
J gene: TRBJ1-1
D gene: NA
clone size: NA
CDR3 DNA: TGTGCCAGCAGCTTGGGGACACACACTGAAGCTTTCTTT
CDR3 protein: CASSLGTHTEAFF

V gene: TRBV6-5
J gene: TRBJ1-6
D gene: NA
clone size: NA
CDR3 DNA: TGTGCCAGCAGCCGAACAGGTGGAGATAATTCACCCCTCCACTTT
CDR3 protein: CASSRTGGDNSPLHF

V gene: TRBV29-1
J gene: TRBJ1-5
D gene: TRBD1
clone size: NA
CDR3 DNA: TGCAGCGCGACCGGACAGGGGCTGGATCAGCCCCAGCATTTT
CDR3 protein: CSATGQGLDQPQHF

V gene: TRBV5-4
J gene: TRBJ2-7
D gene: TRBD1
clone size: NA
CDR3 DNA: TGTGCCAGCAGCTTCGGACAGGGGATGGCGGGACGCTGGCACGAGCAGTACTTC
CDR3 protein: CASSFGQGMAGRWHEQYF

V gene: TRBV28
J gene: TRBJ1-5
D gene: NA
clone size: few
CDR3 DNA: TGTGCCAGCAGTCCCAGGGGACGTTCGTACAATCAGCCCCAGCATTTT
CDR3 protein: CASSPRGRSYNQPQHF

V gene: TRBV28
J gene: TRBJ1-2
D gene: NA
clone size: NA
CDR3 DNA: TGTGCCAGCGCAGAGACAGCTAACTATGGCTACACCTTC
CDR3 protein: CASAETANYGYTF

V gene: TRBV9
J gene: TRBJ2-7
D gene: NA
clone size: NA
CDR3 DNA: TGTGCCAGCAGCGTAGAGGCTAGTATAGACTACGAGCAGTACTTC
CDR3 protein: CASSVEASIDYEQYF

V gene: TRBV25-1
J gene: TRBJ2-3
D gene: TRBD2
clone size: NA
CDR3 DNA: TGTGCCAGCAGTCCCCGGACTAGCGGGAGCACAGATACGCAGTATTTT
CDR3 protein: CASSPRTSGSTDTQYF

V gene: TRBV6-5
J gene: TRBJ1-3
D gene: NA
clone size: NA
CDR3 DNA: TGTGCCAGCAGTAGGGGCTCCTCTGGAAACACCATATATTTT
CDR3 protein: CASSRGSSGNTIYF

V gene: TRBV28
J gene: TRBJ2-7
D gene: NA
clone size: NA
CDR3 DNA: TGTGCCAGCACCCCAGGGCCACTACAAACCTACGAGCAGTACTTC
CDR3 protein: CASTPGPLQTYEQYF

V gene: TRBV4-1
J gene: TRBJ2-1
D gene: NA
clone size: NA
CDR3 DNA: TGCGCCAGCAGCCCCCCCACTAGGAGTGGTCGAGATGAGCAGTTCTTC
CDR3 protein: CASSPPTRSGRDEQFF

V gene: TRBV6-5
J gene: TRBJ2-5
D gene: NA
clone size: NA
CDR3 DNA: TGTGCCAGCAGTTACGAAGGGGCCGGGGAGACCCAGTACTTC
CDR3 protein: CASSYEGAGETQYF

V gene: TRBV6-5
J gene: TRBJ2-7
D gene: TRBD2
clone size: NA
CDR3 DNA: TGTGCCAGCAGTTCTAATAGCGGGTACGAGCAGTACTTC
CDR3 protein: CASSSNSGYEQYF

V gene: TRBV9
J gene: TRBJ2-7
D gene: NA
clone size: NA
CDR3 DNA: TGTGCCAGCAGCGTTGGAGGGGGCGACTACGAGCAGTACTTC
CDR3 protein: CASSVGGGDYEQYF

V gene: TRBV9
J gene: TRBJ1-4
D gene: TRBD1
clone size: NA
CDR3 DNA: TGTGCCAGCAGCGTAGCTGTGGGACAGGGTGCTAATGAAAAACTGTTTTTT
CDR3 protein: CASSVAVGQGANEKLFF

V gene: TRBV29-1
J gene: TRBJ2-3
D gene: NA
clone size: NA
CDR3 DNA: TGCAGCGTTGACTCGGGTGCCGCAGATACGCAGTATTTT
CDR3 protein: CSVDSGAADTQYF

V gene: TRBV6-1
J gene: TRBJ2-6
D gene: NA
clone size: NA
CDR3 DNA: TGTGCCAGCAGTGAAAAGGGGTCTGGGGCCAACGTCCTGACTTTC
CDR3 protein: CASSEKGSGANVLTF

V gene: TRBV7-6
J gene: TRBJ2-7
D gene: NA
clone size: once
CDR3 DNA: TGTGCCAGCAGCCTTAAGAGGAACTTGGCGGGACCCTACGAGCAGTACTTC
CDR3 protein: CASSLKRNLAGPYEQYF

V gene: TRBV14
J gene: TRBJ1-1
D gene: NA
clone size: NA
CDR3 DNA: TGTGCCAGCAGCCAAAACACAGGCGTTGAAGCTTTCTTT
CDR3 protein: CASSQNTGVEAFF

V gene: TRBV15
J gene: TRBJ2-1
D gene: TRBD2
clone size: NA
CDR3 DNA: TGTGCCACCAGCAGAGAAGCGGGAGGGCCTGGTGATGAGCAGTTCTTC
CDR3 protein: CATSREAGGPGDEQFF

V gene: TRBV9
J gene: TRBJ2-1
D gene: TRBD2
clone size: NA
CDR3 DNA: TGTGCCAGCAGCGTAGCCGCTAGCGGGACAATCTACAATGAGCAGTTCTTC
CDR3 protein: CASSVAASGTIYNEQFF

V gene: TRBV7-9
J gene: TRBJ2-1
D gene: TRBD1
clone size: NA
CDR3 DNA: TGTGCCAGCAGCCCCGGACAGGCCAAGGAGCAGTTCTTC
CDR3 protein: CASSPGQAKEQFF

V gene: TRBV6-5
J gene: TRBJ2-7
D gene: NA
clone size: once
CDR3 DNA: TGTGCCAGCAAACGGTCCCCAGCGTCCTACGAGCAGTACTTC
CDR3 protein: CASKRSPASYEQYF

V gene: TRBV5-1
J gene: TRBJ2-3
D gene: NA
clone size: few
CDR3 DNA: TGCGCCAGCAGCTTGGAGCCACAGACCCTGAAAACAGATACGCAGTATTTT
CDR3 protein: CASSLEPQTLKTDTQYF

V gene: TRBV10-1
J gene: TRBJ1-4
D gene: NA
clone size: NA
CDR3 DNA: TGCGCCAGCAGTGATCCAGGGAATAATGAAAAACTGTTTTTT
CDR3 protein: CASSDPGNNEKLFF

V gene: TRBV10-3
J gene: TRBJ2-2
D gene: NA
clone size: NA
CDR3 DNA: TGTGCCACGACAGCTTCGAACACCGGGGAGCTGTTTTTT
CDR3 protein: CATTASNTGELFF

V gene: TRBV30
J gene: TRBJ2-3
D gene: NA
clone size: NA
CDR3 DNA: TGTGCCTGGAGCACCACTACCACCACAGATACGCAGTATTTT
CDR3 protein: CAWSTTTTTDTQYF

V gene: TRBV19
J gene: TRBJ1-2
D gene: NA
clone size: NA
CDR3 DNA: TGTGCCAGTAGTTCCCAAAACACCTCTGGCTACACCTTC
CDR3 protein: CASSSQNTSGYTF

V gene: TRBV19
J gene: TRBJ2-1
D gene: TRBD2
clone size: NA
CDR3 DNA: TGTGCCAGTGGACTAGCGGGAGGCCGCAATGAGCAGTTCTTC
CDR3 protein: CASGLAGGRNEQFF

V gene: TRBV6-5
J gene: TRBJ1-2
D gene: TRBD1
clone size: NA
CDR3 DNA: TGTGCCAGCAGCCCAACAGGGGGCGATGGCTACACCTTC
CDR3 protein: CASSPTGGDGYTF

V gene: TRBV18
J gene: TRBJ2-1
D gene: TRBD2
clone size: NA
CDR3 DNA: TGTGCCAGCTCACTTGCGGGGGGGAATGAGCAGTTCTTC
CDR3 protein: CASSLAGGNEQFF

V gene: TRBV19
J gene: TRBJ2-4
D gene: NA
clone size: NA
CDR3 DNA: TGTGCCAGCCGTCCAGGGTCAATCGCCAAAAACATTCAGTACTTC
CDR3 protein: CASRPGSIAKNIQYF

V gene: TRBV2
J gene: TRBJ1-1
D gene: NA
clone size: NA
CDR3 DNA: TGTGCCAGCAGTGACAGGGCCAACACTGAAGCTTTCTTT
CDR3 protein: CASSDRANTEAFF

V gene: TRBV2
J gene: TRBJ1-5
D gene: NA
clone size: NA
CDR3 DNA: TGTGCCAGCAGTGAGACGGGAAGAAATCAGCCCCAGCATTTT
CDR3 protein: CASSETGRNQPQHF

V gene: TRBV11-3
J gene: TRBJ1-6
D gene: NA
clone size: NA
CDR3 DNA: TGTGCCAGCAGCTTAGGGTCTCCAACGGGGTCACCCCTCCACTTT
CDR3 protein: CASSLGSPTGSPLHF

V gene: TRBV28
J gene: TRBJ2-5
D gene: NA
clone size: NA
CDR3 DNA: TGTGCCAGCAGTCCCCTCGGGGAACCGGGAGAGACCCAGTACTTC
CDR3 protein: CASSPLGEPGETQYF

V gene: TRBV3-1/TRBV3-2
J gene: TRBJ2-7
D gene: NA
clone size: NA
CDR3 DNA: TGTGCCAGCAGCCAAGTATACGGTCGCTACGAGCAGTACTTC
CDR3 protein: CASSQVYGRYEQYF

V gene: TRBV4-1
J gene: TRBJ2-7
D gene: TRBD2
clone size: once
CDR3 DNA: TGCGCCAGCAGCCCGGAAGCCCGGACTAGCGGGAGTTCCTACGAGCAGTACTTC
CDR3 protein: CASSPEARTSGSSYEQYF

V gene: TRBV6-5
J gene: TRBJ2-1
D gene: TRBD2
clone size: NA
CDR3 DNA: TGTGCCAGCAGTTCCGGGACTAGCGGATCCTACAATGAGCAGTTCTTC
CDR3 protein: CASSSGTSGSYNEQFF